This entry is about one TCR beta chain. These data belong to a study of blood T cell repertoires in COVID-19. On the study more broadly: Some COVID-19 samples were acute and others convalescent; all came from the United States, Italy and Spain. Sample material is recorded as cDNA or gDNA derived from T cells, B-cell-depleted T cells, or PBMCs.

Germline V CDR1 and CDR2: SGHKS, YYEKEE (reference sequence). Germline trimming cut 4 bases from V and 3 bases from J; bases unmatched to any gene: 11. The CDR3 covers 16 residues. In the authors' workflow: Scientists estimated how many nucleated cells there were by amplifying reference gene primers. Data came from immunoSEQ multiplex PCR; TCRdb stores just in-frame clones and leaves some out. V, J and clone size are taken as reported in that table, and D and trimming were inferred from the DNA itself. The sample carries some 460,000 clones, approximately 90% recorded once. The genes are TRBV5-5 and TRBJ2-7, with TRBD1 identical over 9 bases. Sequenced sample: peripheral blood. The clonotype was recovered from a woman under 40 with acute or convalescent COVID-19. This CDR3 is CASSPGGTGPLYEQYF. CDR3 bases: TGTGCCAGCAGCCCAGGTGGGACAGGGCCCCTCTACGAGCAGTACTTC.